This T cell receptor beta chain was obtained from a study of early T cells in non-severe SARS-CoV-2 infection. The wider study: Chains were unpaired, as sequencing was done on bulk RNA from unsorted whole blood.

Germline values: CDR1 SGHRS, CDR2 YFSETQ. V gave up 4 bases and J gave up 8 bases, with 18 bases separating them. CDR3 length equals 14 residues. Broader study findings: A preference for anti-spike CD8 responses marked VDJdb matching, which missed private and CD4 specificities.

Unique molecular identifiers (one per individual cDNA molecule) were attached. TCRdb reanalysed the 5' RACE reads using MiXCR and keeps one entry per CDR3 protein. Counted here are approximately 77,000 distinct CDR3 sequences, 12% occurring once; the ten biggest clones make up about 3.4%. This clonotype was recorded many times. The antigen remains unidentified. Sequencing was performed on whole blood. The chain has TRBV5-1 and TRBJ1-2, with D possibly TRBD1 on 6 matching bases. The clonotype originates from an adult who was a healthcare worker with PCR-confirmed SARS-CoV-2 infection or an uninfected control (not recorded which). The CDR3 loop reads CASSPARQEWGYTF. The CDR3 coding sequence is TGCGCCAGCAGCCCCGCTCGACAGGAATGGGGCTACACCTTC.